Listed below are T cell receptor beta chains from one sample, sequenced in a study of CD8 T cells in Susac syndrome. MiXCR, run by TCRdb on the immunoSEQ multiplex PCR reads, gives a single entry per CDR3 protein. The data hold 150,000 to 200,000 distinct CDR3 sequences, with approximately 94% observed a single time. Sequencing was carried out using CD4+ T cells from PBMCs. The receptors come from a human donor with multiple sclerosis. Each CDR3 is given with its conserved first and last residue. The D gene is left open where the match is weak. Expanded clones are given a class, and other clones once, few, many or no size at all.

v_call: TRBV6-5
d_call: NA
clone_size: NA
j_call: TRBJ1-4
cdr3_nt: TGTGCCAGCAGTAGCAGGGGAGGGGAAAAACTGTTTTTT
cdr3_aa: CASSSRGGEKLFF

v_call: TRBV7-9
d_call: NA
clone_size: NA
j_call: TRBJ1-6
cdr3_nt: TGTGCCAGCAGCCAATCTGCAAATTCACCCCTCCACTTT
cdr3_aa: CASSQSANSPLHF

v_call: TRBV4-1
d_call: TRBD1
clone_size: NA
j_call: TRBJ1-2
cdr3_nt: TGCGCCAGCAGCCAGGAAAGAGGGACAGGATTGTATGGCTACACCTTC
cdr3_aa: CASSQERGTGLYGYTF

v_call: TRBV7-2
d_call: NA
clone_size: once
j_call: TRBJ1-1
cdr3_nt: TGTGCCAGCAGCTTCAGGGCGGACACTGAAGCTTTCTTT
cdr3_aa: CASSFRADTEAFF

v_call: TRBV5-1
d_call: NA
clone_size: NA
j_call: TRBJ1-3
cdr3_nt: TGCGCCAGCAGCTTGGGGCCCATCGCTGGAAACACCATATATTTT
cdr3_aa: CASSLGPIAGNTIYF

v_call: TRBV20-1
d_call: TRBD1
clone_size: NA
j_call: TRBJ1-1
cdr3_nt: TGCAGTGCTAGAGAATCGACGACAGGGGAAACTGAAGCTTTCTTT
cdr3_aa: CSARESTTGETEAFF

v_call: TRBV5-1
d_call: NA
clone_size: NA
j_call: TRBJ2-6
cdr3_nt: TGCGCCAGCAGCTCAAAACAGGGATCTGGGGCCAACGTCCTGACTTTC
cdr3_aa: CASSSKQGSGANVLTF

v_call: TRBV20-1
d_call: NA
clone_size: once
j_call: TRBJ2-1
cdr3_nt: TGCAGTGCTAGACTAGGGATCTACAATGAGCAGTTCTTC
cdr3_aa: CSARLGIYNEQFF

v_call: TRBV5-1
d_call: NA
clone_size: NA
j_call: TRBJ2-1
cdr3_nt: TGCGCCAGCAGCTTAAATGGGGTCAATGAGCAGTTCTTC
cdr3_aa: CASSLNGVNEQFF

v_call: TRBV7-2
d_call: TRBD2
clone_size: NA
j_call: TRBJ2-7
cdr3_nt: TGTGCCAGCAGTCAGGGACTAGTCCACGAGCAGTACTTC
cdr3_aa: CASSQGLVHEQYF

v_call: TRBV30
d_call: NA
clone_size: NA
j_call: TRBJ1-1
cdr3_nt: TGTGCCTGGAGTGTAAGACGACAAAGTACTTTCTTT
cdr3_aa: CAWSVRRQSTFF

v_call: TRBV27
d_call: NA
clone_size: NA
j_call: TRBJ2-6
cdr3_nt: TGTGCCAGCAGTGGTACATTAGCTGGGGCCAACGTCCTGACTTTC
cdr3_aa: CASSGTLAGANVLTF

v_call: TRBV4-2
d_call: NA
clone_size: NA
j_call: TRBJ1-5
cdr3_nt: TGTGCCAGCAGCCAAGATTTGGCAGGGCAACAGCCCCAGCATTTT
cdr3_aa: CASSQDLAGQQPQHF

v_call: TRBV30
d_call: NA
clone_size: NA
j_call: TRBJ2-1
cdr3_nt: TGTGCCTGGGTGCAGGGGACTACCTACAATGAGCAGTTCTTC
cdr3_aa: CAWVQGTTYNEQFF

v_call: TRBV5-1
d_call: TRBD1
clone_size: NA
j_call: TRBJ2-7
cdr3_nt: TGCGCCAGCAGCTTGGCATTTGTGGGACAGGGAGTCGAGCAGTACTTC
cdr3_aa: CASSLAFVGQGVEQYF

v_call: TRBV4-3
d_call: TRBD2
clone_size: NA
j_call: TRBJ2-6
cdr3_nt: TGCGCCAGCAGCCAGGGGGGGTCTGGGGCCAACGTCCTGACTTTC
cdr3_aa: CASSQGGSGANVLTF

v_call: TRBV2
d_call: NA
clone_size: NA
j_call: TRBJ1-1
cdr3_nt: TGTGCCAGCAGCGGCAAGGGGGGGAACACTGAAGCTTTCTTT
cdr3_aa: CASSGKGGNTEAFF

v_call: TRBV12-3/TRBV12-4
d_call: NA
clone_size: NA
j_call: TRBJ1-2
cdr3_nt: TGTGCCAGCAGCCCCTTCCTCGGTCTCGTCGGCTACACCTTC
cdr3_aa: CASSPFLGLVGYTF

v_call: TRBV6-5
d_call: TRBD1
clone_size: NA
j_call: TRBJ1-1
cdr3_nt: TGTGCCAGCAGTTACACCCGACAGGGGAGCACTGAAGCTTTCTTT
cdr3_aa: CASSYTRQGSTEAFF

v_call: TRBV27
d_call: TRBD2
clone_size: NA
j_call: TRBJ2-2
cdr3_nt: TGTGCCAGCAGTTTCCGGGGGAGGGACGTCGGGGAGCTGTTTTTT
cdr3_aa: CASSFRGRDVGELFF

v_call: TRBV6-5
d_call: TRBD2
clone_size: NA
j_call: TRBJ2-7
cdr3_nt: TGTGCCAGCAGTTCCTTCTCGACTAGCGGGAGAAATGTCGAGCAGTACTTC
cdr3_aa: CASSSFSTSGRNVEQYF

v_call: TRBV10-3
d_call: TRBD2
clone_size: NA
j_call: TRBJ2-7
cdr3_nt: TGTGCCATCTGGCCGGTAGCGGGAGGTTCGGTCGAGCAGTACTTC
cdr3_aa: CAIWPVAGGSVEQYF

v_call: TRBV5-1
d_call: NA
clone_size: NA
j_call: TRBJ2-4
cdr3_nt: TGCGCCAGCAGCCGGCAAGGGCGGGTTGACATTCAGTACTTC
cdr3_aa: CASSRQGRVDIQYF

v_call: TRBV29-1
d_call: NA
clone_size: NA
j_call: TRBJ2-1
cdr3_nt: TGCAGCGTGGCTGGACAGACCAATGAGCAGTTCTTC
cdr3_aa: CSVAGQTNEQFF

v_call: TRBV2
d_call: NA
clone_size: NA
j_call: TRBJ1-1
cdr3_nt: TGTGCCAGCAGGGCGTACACTGAAGCTTTCTTT
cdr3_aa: CASRAYTEAFF

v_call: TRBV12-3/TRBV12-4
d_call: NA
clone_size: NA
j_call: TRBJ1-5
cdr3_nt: TGTGCCAGCAGCCCAACGGGGGACCAGCCCCAGCATTTT
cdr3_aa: CASSPTGDQPQHF

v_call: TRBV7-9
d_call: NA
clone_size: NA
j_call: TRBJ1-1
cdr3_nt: TGTGCCAGCATCTGGGGGGGCAAGAACACTGAAGCTTTCTTT
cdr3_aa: CASIWGGKNTEAFF

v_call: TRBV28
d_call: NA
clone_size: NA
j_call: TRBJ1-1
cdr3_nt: TGTGCCAGCAGTTTGGGGGTGGGTGAAGCTTTCTTT
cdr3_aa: CASSLGVGEAFF

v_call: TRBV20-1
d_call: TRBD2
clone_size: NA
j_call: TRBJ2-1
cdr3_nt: TGCAGTTTCGAGCGGGGGACTAGCCCCCGTGAGCAGTTCTTC
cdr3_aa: CSFERGTSPREQFF

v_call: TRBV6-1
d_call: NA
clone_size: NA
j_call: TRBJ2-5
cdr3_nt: TGTGCCAGCATTCGAGTGGGGGGAGAGACCCAGTACTTC
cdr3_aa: CASIRVGGETQYF

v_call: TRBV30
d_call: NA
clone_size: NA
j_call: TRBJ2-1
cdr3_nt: TGTGCCTGGAGTGTTACTACTGAGCAGTTCTTC
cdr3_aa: CAWSVTTEQFF

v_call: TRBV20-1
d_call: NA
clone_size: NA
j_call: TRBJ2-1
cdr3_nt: TGCAGTGCTATAACCGGGAGAGGGAATGAGCAGTTCTTC
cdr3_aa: CSAITGRGNEQFF

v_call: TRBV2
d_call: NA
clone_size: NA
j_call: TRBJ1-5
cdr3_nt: TGTGCCAGCATGGGAAGGTATAGCAATCAGCCCCAGCATTTT
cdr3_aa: CASMGRYSNQPQHF

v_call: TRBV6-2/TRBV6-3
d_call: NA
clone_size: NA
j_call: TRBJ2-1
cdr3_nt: TGTGCCAGCAGTTTCCGTACTAGGAATGAGCAGTTCTTC
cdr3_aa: CASSFRTRNEQFF

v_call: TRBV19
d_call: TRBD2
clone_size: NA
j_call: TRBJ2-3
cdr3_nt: TGTGCCAGCAAGCCTAGCGGGGGCACAGATACGCAGTATTTT
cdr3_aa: CASKPSGGTDTQYF

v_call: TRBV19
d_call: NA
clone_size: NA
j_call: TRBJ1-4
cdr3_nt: TGTGCCAGTAGTCCTCAATCTCAAAATGAAAAACTGTTTTTT
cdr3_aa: CASSPQSQNEKLFF

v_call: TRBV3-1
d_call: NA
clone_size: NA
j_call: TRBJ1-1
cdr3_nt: TGTGCCAGCAGCCCGTCTAGGGGAAATGAAGCTTTCTTT
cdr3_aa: CASSPSRGNEAFF

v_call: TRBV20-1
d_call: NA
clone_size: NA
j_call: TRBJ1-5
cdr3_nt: TGCAGTGCAGACCCCGGAGACCAGCCCCAGCATTTT
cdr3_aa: CSADPGDQPQHF

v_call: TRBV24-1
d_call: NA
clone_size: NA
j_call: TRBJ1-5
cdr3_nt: TGTGCCACCAGTGAAGGGAACCTTCATCAGCCCCAGCATTTT
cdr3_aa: CATSEGNLHQPQHF

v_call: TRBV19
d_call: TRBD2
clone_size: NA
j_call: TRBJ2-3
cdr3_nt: TGTGCCAGTTCCGGGACTAGCGGGGCTTCAAGCACAGATACGCAGTATTTT
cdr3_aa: CASSGTSGASSTDTQYF

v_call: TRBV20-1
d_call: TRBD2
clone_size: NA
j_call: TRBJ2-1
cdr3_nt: TGCAGTGCTAGCTTAGCGGGAGGGCATAATGAGCAGTTCTTC
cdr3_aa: CSASLAGGHNEQFF

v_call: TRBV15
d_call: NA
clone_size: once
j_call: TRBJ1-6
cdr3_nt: TGTGCCACCAGCAGAGTGGCCGAGAATTCACCCCTCCACTTT
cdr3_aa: CATSRVAENSPLHF

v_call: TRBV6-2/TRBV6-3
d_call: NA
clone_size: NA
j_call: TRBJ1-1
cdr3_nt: TGTGCCAGCAGTTACGCCGGGGGACGGGAAGCTTTCTTT
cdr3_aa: CASSYAGGREAFF

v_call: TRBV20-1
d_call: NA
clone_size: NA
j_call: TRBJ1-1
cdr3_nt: TGCAGTGTAGGACAGCCAAACACTGAAGCTTTCTTT
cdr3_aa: CSVGQPNTEAFF

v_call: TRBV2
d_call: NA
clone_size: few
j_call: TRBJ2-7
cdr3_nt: TGTGCCAGCACCAATCAGGGGCCGAGTTACGAGCAGTACTTC
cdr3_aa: CASTNQGPSYEQYF

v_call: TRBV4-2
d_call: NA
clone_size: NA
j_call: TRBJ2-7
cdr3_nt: TGTGCCAGCAGCCAAGGGGATACCCCAGGGCGGGAGCAGTACTTC
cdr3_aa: CASSQGDTPGREQYF

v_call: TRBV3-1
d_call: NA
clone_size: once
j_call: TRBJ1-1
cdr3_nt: TGTGCCAGCAGCCTTCAACGGGGGGTAATGAACACTGAAGCTTTCTTT
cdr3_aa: CASSLQRGVMNTEAFF

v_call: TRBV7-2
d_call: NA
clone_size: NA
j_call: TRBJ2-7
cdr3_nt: TGTGCCAGCAGCGGGGGGTGGGCCAGCTCCTACGAGCAGTACTTC
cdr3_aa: CASSGGWASSYEQYF

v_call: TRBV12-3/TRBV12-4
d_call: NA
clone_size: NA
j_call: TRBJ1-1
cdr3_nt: TGTGCCAGCAGCAATTACAGGGACACTGAAGCTTTCTTT
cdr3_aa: CASSNYRDTEAFF

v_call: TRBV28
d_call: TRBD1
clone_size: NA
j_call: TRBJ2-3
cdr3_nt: TGTGCCAGCAGTCGGGACAGGGGGTTTGGAGATACGCAGTATTTT
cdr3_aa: CASSRDRGFGDTQYF

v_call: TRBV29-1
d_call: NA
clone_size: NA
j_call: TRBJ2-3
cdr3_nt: TGCAGCGCCCGGCAACCCAGCACAGATACGCAGTATTTT
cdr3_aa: CSARQPSTDTQYF

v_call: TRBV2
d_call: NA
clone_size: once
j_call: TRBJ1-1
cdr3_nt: TGTGCCAGCAGTGCTTCTTTGTGGGGTGTGAACACTGAAGCTTTCTTT
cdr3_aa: CASSASLWGVNTEAFF

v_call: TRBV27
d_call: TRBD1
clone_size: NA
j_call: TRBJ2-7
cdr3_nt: TGTGCCAGCAGCGAATTACAGGGGGCTAACGAGCAGTACTTC
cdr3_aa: CASSELQGANEQYF